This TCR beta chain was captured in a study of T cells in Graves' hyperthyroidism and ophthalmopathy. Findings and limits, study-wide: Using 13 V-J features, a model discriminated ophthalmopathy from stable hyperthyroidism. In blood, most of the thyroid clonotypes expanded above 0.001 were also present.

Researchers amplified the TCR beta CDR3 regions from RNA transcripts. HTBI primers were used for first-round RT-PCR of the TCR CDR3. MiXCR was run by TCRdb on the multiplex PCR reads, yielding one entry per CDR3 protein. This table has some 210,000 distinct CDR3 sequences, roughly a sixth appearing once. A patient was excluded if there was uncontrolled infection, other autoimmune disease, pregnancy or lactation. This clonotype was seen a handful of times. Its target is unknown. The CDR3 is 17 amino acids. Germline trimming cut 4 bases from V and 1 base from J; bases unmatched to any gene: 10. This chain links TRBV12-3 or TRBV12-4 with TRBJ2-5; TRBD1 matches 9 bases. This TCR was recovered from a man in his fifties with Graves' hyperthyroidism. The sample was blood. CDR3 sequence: CASSSRAGQGTQETQYF. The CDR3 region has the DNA TGTGCCAGCAGTTCGAGGGCCGGACAGGGGACCCAAGAGACCCAGTACTTC.